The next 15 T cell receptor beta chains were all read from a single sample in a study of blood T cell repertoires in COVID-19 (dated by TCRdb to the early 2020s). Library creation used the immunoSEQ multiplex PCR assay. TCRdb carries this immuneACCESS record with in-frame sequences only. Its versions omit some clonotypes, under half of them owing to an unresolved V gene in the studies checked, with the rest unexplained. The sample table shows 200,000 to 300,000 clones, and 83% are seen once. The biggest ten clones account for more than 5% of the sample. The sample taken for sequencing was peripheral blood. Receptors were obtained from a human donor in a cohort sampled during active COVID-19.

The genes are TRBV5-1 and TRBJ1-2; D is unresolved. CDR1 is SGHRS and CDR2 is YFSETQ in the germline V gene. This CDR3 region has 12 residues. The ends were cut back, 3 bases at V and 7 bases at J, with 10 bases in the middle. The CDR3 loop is CASSSQAGGYTF. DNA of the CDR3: TGCGCCAGCAGCTCCCAGGCAGGTGGCTACACCTTC. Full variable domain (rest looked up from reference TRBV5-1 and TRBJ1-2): KAGVTQTPRYLIKTRGQQVTLSCSPISGHRSVSWYQQTPGQGLQFLFEYFSETQRNKGNFPGRFSGRQFSNSRSEMNVSTLELGDSALYLCASSSQAGGYTFGSGTRLTVV.

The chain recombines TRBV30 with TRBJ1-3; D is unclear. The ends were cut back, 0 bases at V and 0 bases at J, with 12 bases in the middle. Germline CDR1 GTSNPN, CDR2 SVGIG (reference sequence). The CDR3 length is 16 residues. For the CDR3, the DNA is TGTGCCTGGAGTGTAGGCCGGGAGCCCTCTGGAAACACCATATATTTT. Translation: CAWSVGREPSGNTIYF.

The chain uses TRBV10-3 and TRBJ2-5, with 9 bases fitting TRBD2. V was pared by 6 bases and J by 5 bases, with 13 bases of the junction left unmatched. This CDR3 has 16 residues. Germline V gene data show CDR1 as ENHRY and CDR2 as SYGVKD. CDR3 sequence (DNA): TGTGCCATCAGGGCCTCGACTAGCGGCGGCGGGGAGACCCAGTACTTC. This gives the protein CAIRASTSGGGETQYF.

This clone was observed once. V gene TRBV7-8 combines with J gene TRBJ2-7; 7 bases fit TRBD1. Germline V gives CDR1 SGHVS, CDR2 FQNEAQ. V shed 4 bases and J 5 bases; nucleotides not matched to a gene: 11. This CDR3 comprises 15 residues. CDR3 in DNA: TGTGCCAGCAGCTCACTCCAGGGGGTTGAAAACGAGCAGTACTTC. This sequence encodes CASSSLQGVENEQYF. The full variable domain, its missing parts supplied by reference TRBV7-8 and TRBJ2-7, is GAGVSQSPRYKVAKRGQDVALRCDPISGHVSLFWYQQALGQGPEFLTYFQNEAQLDKSGLPSDRFFAERPEGSVSTLKIQRTQQEDSAVYLCASSSLQGVENEQYFGPGTRLTVT.

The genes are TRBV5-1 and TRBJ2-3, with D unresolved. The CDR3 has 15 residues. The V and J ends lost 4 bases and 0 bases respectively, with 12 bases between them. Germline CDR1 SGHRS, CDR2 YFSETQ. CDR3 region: CASSLATGSTDTQYF. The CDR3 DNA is TGCGCCAGCAGCCTTGCGACTGGGAGCACAGATACGCAGTATTTT.

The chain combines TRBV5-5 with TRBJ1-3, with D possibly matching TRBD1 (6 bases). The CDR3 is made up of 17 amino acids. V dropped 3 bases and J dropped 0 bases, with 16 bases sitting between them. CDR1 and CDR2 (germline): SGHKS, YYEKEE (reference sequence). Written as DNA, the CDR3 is TGTGCCAGCAGCTCCCTACACAGGGCCCTCTCTGGAAACACCATATATTTT. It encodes CASSSLHRALSGNTIYF. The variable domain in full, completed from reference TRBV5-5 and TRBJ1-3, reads DAGVTQSPTHLIKTRGQQVTLRCSPISGHKSVSWYQQVLGQGPQFIFQYYEKEERGRGNFPDRFSARQFPNYSSELNVNALLLGDSALYLCASSSLHRALSGNTIYFGEGSWLTVV.

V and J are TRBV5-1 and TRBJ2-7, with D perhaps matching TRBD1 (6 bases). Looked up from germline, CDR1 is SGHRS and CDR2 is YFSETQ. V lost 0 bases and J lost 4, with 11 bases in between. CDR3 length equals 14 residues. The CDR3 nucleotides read TGCGCCAGCAGCTTGGCCGGACAGCCTTACGAGCAGTACTTC. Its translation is CASSLAGQPYEQYF.

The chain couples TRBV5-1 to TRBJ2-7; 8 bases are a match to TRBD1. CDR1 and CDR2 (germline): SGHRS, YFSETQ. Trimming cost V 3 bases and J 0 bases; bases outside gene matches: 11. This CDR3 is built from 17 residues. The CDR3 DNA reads TGCGCCAGCAGCTGGTCCCTCCGGACAGGGAGCTCCTACGAGCAGTACTTC. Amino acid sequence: CASSWSLRTGSSYEQYF.

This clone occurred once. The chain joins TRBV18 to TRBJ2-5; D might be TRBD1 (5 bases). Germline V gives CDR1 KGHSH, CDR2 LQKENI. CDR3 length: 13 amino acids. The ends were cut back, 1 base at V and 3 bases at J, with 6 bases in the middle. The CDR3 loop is CASSPRREETQYF. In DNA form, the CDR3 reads TGTGCCAGCTCACCACGCAGGGAAGAGACCCAGTACTTC.

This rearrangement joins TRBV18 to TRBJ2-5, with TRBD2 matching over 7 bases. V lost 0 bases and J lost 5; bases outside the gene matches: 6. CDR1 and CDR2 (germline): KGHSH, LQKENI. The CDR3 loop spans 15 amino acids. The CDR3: CASSPPGGDRETQYF. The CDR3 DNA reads TGTGCCAGCTCACCACCGGGGGGGGACCGGGAGACCCAGTACTTC.

The CDR3 is CASSSSTGTEAFF. Here the CDR3 DNA reads TGTGCCAGCAGCTCCTCGACAGGGACTGAAGCTTTCTTT. This sequence joins TRBV3-1 (or the pseudogene TRBV3-2) and TRBJ1-1; 7 bases line up with TRBD1. Germline loops: CDR1 LGHDT, CDR2 YNNKEL (reference sequence). Trimming removed 5 bases from V and 5 bases from J; junction bases left unmatched: 5. The CDR3 is 13 residues long.

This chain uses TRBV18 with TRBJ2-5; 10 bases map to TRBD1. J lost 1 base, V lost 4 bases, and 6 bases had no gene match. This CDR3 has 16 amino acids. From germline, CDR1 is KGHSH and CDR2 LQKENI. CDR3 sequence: CASSLGTGAVQETQYF. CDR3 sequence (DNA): TGTGCCAGCTCACTGGGGACAGGGGCCGTCCAAGAGACCCAGTACTTC.

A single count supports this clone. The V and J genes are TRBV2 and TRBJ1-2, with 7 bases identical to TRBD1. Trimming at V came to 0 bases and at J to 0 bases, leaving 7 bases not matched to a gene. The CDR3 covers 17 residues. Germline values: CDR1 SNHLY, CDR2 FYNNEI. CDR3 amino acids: CASSEARRGSSNYGYTF. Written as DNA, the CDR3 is TGTGCCAGCAGTGAAGCGCGCAGGGGGAGTTCTAACTATGGCTACACCTTC.

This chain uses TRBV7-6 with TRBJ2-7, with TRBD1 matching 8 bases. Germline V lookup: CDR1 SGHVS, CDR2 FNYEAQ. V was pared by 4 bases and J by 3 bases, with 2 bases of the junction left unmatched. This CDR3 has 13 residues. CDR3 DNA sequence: TGTGCCAGCAGCTCTACAGGGGGCTACGAGCAGTACTTC. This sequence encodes CASSSTGGYEQYF.

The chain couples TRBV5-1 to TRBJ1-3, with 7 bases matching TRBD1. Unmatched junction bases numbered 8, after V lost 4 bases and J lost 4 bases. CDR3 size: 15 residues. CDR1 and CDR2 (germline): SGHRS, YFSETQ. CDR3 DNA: TGCGCCAGCAGCCGGGACAGCCCGGACGGAAACACCATATATTTT. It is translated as CASSRDSPDGNTIYF.